The 22 T cell receptor beta chains below were found in one sample sequenced in a study of response to subunit inactivated influenza vaccine. MiXCR, run by TCRdb on the RT-PCR reads, gives a single entry per CDR3 protein. The sample lists hundreds of thousands of distinct CDR3 sequences; around a sixth were seen once. The sequenced sample was PBMCs from blood, obtained roughly 5 days after vaccination. Receptor source: a man aged 50 or older who received an inactivated influenza vaccine.

This clonotype appeared many times. CDR3 in amino acids: CASSLATVGQGARDEQFF. In DNA form, the CDR3 reads TGCGCCAGCAGCTTGGCTACCGTAGGACAGGGGGCGCGCGATGAGCAGTTCTTC. J is TRBJ2-1 and V is TRBV5-1, with 11 positions matching TRBD1. V shed 0 bases and J 8 bases; nucleotides not matched to a gene: 13. The CDR3 spans 18 residues. Germline assignment: CDR1 SGHRS and CDR2 YFSETQ.

The genes are TRBV7-9 and TRBJ2-3, with 7 nucleotides matching TRBD2. CDR3 length: 14 residues. Germline V CDR1 and CDR2: SEHNR, FQNEAQ (reference sequence). The J segment lost 4 bases and the V segment lost 3 bases, leaving 4 bases of the junction unmatched. The CDR3 bases are TGTGCCAGCAGCTTGGGGAGGGGCCCAGATACGCAGTATTTT. As protein: CASSLGRGPDTQYF.

The chain couples TRBV6-1 to TRBJ2-1, with D unresolved. This CDR3 has 15 residues. V was trimmed by 2 bases and J by 4 bases, leaving 12 bases between them. Germline V CDR1 and CDR2: MNHNS, SASEGT. The CDR3 region has the DNA TGTGCCAGCAGTGAAATACGGAATTTATACAATGAGCAGTTCTTC. This gives the protein CASSEIRNLYNEQFF.

V gene TRBV7-2 combines with J gene TRBJ1-4; D is possibly TRBD1 (5 bases). Germline lookup yields CDR1 SGHTA and CDR2 FQGNSA. Trimming removed 5 bases from V and 5 bases from J, with 12 bases in between. The CDR3 sequence is 14 residues long. The CDR3 spells CASSRGGENEKLFF. For the CDR3, the DNA is TGTGCCAGCAGCCGCGGGGGGGAGAATGAAAAACTGTTTTTT.

The chain combines TRBV7-8 with TRBJ2-1; D is perhaps TRBD1 (5 bases). V was cut by 0 bases and J by 6 bases, with 9 bases left in between. From germline, CDR1 is SGHVS and CDR2 FQNEAQ. This CDR3 is built from 14 residues. CDR3 in DNA: TGTGCCAGCAGCTTAGCTGGCAGGGTCAATGAGCAGTTCTTC. Translated, it gives CASSLAGRVNEQFF.

In this sample, this clonotype turned up many times. V usage is TRBV7-2 and J usage is TRBJ2-1, with TRBD1 matching 8 bases. CDR3 length: 17 amino acids. Germline CDR1 SGHTA, CDR2 FQGNSA. The J segment lost 6 bases and the V segment lost 5 bases, leaving 15 bases of the junction unmatched. The CDR3 protein is CASSPAPSQGDSNEQFF. The CDR3 bases are TGTGCCAGCAGCCCAGCGCCTTCACAGGGGGACTCCAATGAGCAGTTCTTC.

This clonotype was seen more than once but under ten times. The chain combines TRBV5-1 with TRBJ2-1, with 11 positions matching TRBD2. Germline loops: CDR1 SGHRS, CDR2 YFSETQ. The V gene end was trimmed by 1 base and the J gene end by 10 bases; junction bases not matched to a gene: 10. The CDR3 runs 16 residues. The CDR3 DNA reads TGCGCCAGCAGCTTGTCCACTAGCGGGGGTGGTCAAGAGCAGTTCTTC. It codes for CASSLSTSGGGQEQFF.

This clonotype was seen only a few times. The rearrangement joins TRBV7-9 to TRBJ2-3, with 9 positions matching TRBD2. Germline V lookup: CDR1 SEHNR, CDR2 FQNEAQ (reference sequence). Trimming cost V 1 base and J 4 bases; bases outside gene matches: 3. This CDR3 spans 15 amino acids. The CDR3 sequence is CASSLVAGASDTQYF. The CDR3 DNA sequence: TGTGCCAGCAGCTTAGTAGCGGGAGCTTCAGATACGCAGTATTTT. The complete variable domain, with remaining parts taken from reference TRBV7-9 and TRBJ2-3, reads DTGVSQNPRHKITKRGQNVTFRCDPISEHNRLYWYRQTLGQGPEFLTYFQNEAQLEKSRLLSDRFSAERPKGSFSTLEIQRTEQGDSAMYLCASSLVAGASDTQYFGPGTRLTVL.

This clonotype came up a few times. The rearrangement links TRBV2 to TRBJ2-1; TRBD2 matches 11 bases. The CDR3 totals 15 residues. CDR1 and CDR2 from the germline V gene are SNHLY and FYNNEI. Trimming removed 6 bases from V and 9 bases from J; junction bases left unmatched: 10. The CDR3 is CASRLLAGVPREQFF. In DNA form, the CDR3 reads TGTGCCAGCAGACTACTAGCGGGGGTCCCTCGTGAGCAGTTCTTC.

The DNA for the CDR3 is TGTGCCAGCAGCCAGGCACTAGCCGCCGGGGAGCTGTTTTTT. Its translation: CASSQALAAGELFF. The chain carries TRBV4-2 and TRBJ2-2; D possibly corresponds to TRBD2 (6 bases). The CDR3 is made up of 14 amino acids. V dropped 3 bases and J dropped 6 bases, with 11 bases sitting between them. Germline values: CDR1 LGHNA, CDR2 YNFKEQ.

This clonotype occurred many times. The chain has TRBV20-1 and TRBJ1-5, with D uncertain. Trimming took 1 base from V and 3 from J, leaving 16 bases between them. Germline V lookup: CDR1 DFQATT, CDR2 SNEGSKA (reference sequence). The CDR3 consists of 16 residues. CDR3 sequence reads: CSARGIVYSYNQPQHF. The CDR3, as DNA: TGCAGTGCTAGAGGCATAGTGTACAGTTACAATCAGCCCCAGCATTTT.

V gene TRBV7-2 combines with J gene TRBJ2-4; either TRBD1 or TRBD2 may supply D (5 bases each). Germline V CDR1 and CDR2: SGHTA, FQGNSA. The V gene lost 3 bases and the J gene lost 11 bases, with 23 bases spanning the gap. The CDR3 sequence is 16 residues long. Here the CDR3 reads CASSLGVGGQGLVQYF. The CDR3 nucleotides read TGTGCCAGCAGCTTGGGGGTCGGAGGCCAGGGTTTAGTTCAGTACTTC.

The chain carries TRBV19 and TRBJ2-1; D is possibly TRBD2 (7 bases). Trimming cost V 3 bases and J 7 bases, with 16 bases left between them. The CDR3 spans 15 residues. Germline CDR1 and CDR2: LNHDA and SQIVND (reference sequence). CDR3 nucleotide sequence: TGTGCCAGTAGTATCGGGGGGCGCGGGTATAATGAGCAGTTCTTC. This sequence encodes CASSIGGRGYNEQFF.

In DNA form, the CDR3 reads TGCAGCGTTCGGGGGGCCGGGGAGCTGTTTTTT. Translating it yields CSVRGAGELFF. The gene calls are TRBV29-1 and TRBJ2-2; 7 bases line up with TRBD2. This CDR3 comprises 11 residues. V dropped 5 bases and J dropped 6; count of bases not matched to a gene: 0. Germline values: CDR1 SQVTM, CDR2 ANQGSEA.

This clonotype was counted between two and nine times. The chain employs TRBV6-4 and TRBJ2-3, with TRBD2 identical over 10 bases. Germline V lookup: CDR1 MRHNA, CDR2 SNTAGT. With V trimmed by 3 bases and J by 6 bases, 9 bases remained unmatched. This CDR3 comprises 16 residues. The CDR3 DNA sequence: TGTGCCAGCAGTGAAGTTGGTAGCGGGGGGCCGGATACGCAGTATTTT. This translates into CASSEVGSGGPDTQYF.

This clonotype turned up a few times. The chain carries TRBV7-9 and TRBJ2-1; 13 bases are a match to TRBD2. The CDR3 is made up of 13 amino acids. Germline V gene lookup returns CDR1 SEHNR and CDR2 FQNEAQ (reference sequence). V lost 5 bases to trimming and J lost 13 bases; unmatched junction nucleotides: 5. CDR3 sequence (DNA): TGTGCCAGCAGCGGACTAGCGGGAGAAGGCCAGTTCTTC. Protein sequence: CASSGLAGEGQFF.

This clonotype was detected only a few times. This chain joins TRBV12-3 or TRBV12-4 and TRBJ2-1; 7 bases match TRBD2. The CDR3 is made up of 16 amino acids. V gave up 2 bases and J gave up 5 bases; unmatched junction bases: 9. CDR3 sequence: CASSLLRLAADNEQFF. The DNA for the CDR3 is TGTGCCAGCAGTTTATTGCGACTAGCAGCCGACAATGAGCAGTTCTTC.

The CDR3 DNA reads as TGTGCCAGCTTACCCCAGCGAAGAGACAGGGCCTACGAGCAGTACTTC. Protein product: CASLPQRRDRAYEQYF. This sequence joins TRBV2 and TRBJ2-7, with 7 bases fitting TRBD1. The germline CDR1 and CDR2 sequences are SNHLY and FYNNEI. The V segment lost 8 bases and the J segment 2 bases; nucleotides outside the gene matches: 15. CDR3 length: 16 amino acids.

This clonotype was detected ten times or more. The chain joins TRBV7-2 to TRBJ1-5; 9 nucleotides align to TRBD1. Trimming removed 3 bases from V and 4 bases from J; junction bases left unmatched: 4. CDR3 length: 15 amino acids. Germline V gives CDR1 SGHTA, CDR2 FQGNSA. CDR3 sequence (DNA): TGTGCCAGCAGCTTCGGGACAGGGAGAAATCAGCCCCAGCATTTT. This sequence encodes CASSFGTGRNQPQHF.

This chain joins TRBV6-2 or TRBV6-3 and TRBJ2-7, with 8 bases lining up with TRBD1. From germline, CDR1 is MNHEY and CDR2 SVGEGT. V lost 2 bases, J lost 7 bases, and 7 bases stayed unmatched. This CDR3 is 14 amino acids long. The CDR3 spells CASSYQGQGREQYF. As DNA, the CDR3 is TGTGCCAGCAGTTACCAAGGACAGGGTCGGGAGCAGTACTTC.

The rearrangement links TRBV9 to TRBJ2-5; 10 bases line up with TRBD2. The CDR3 runs to 15 residues. J lost 3 bases, V lost 1 base, and 3 bases had no gene match. Germline V gives CDR1 SGDLS, CDR2 YYNGEE. The CDR3 spells CASSVTGTSEETQYF. CDR3 DNA: TGTGCCAGCAGCGTAACCGGGACTAGCGAAGAGACCCAGTACTTC.

V is TRBV2 and J is TRBJ2-7; D unresolved. V shed 3 bases and J shed 1 base, with 16 bases lying between them. CDR3 length: 16 amino acids. CDR1 and CDR2 (germline): SNHLY, FYNNEI. DNA for the CDR3: TGTGCCAGCAGTGAGGGTTGGGATTTGTTATCCTACGAGCAGTACTTC. Protein: CASSEGWDLLSYEQYF.